Presented here are 4 T cell receptor beta chains from one specimen sequenced in a study of regulatory T cells in long-lasting Graves disease. The time point was: newly diagnosed GD, antithyroid drugs for less than 3 months. RNA from PBMCs was the source of the TCR library. Arm-PCR with iRepertoire HTBI primers amplified the CDR3 regions for these TCR beta libraries. TCRdb itself ran the multiplex PCR reads through MiXCR, one entry per CDR3 protein. The sample has 360,000 or so distinct CDR3 sequences, roughly 15% seen once. In addition, the sample was reused for a study of T cells in Graves' hyperthyroidism and ophthalmopathy.

Sequenced material: peripheral blood mononuclear cells (PBMCs), taken at new diagnosis, from a patient treated with antithyroid drugs. The receptors shown here come from a woman aged 18-35 years with Graves disease.

Ten or more counts support this clonotype. This rearrangement joins TRBV20-1 to TRBJ2-2; D not resolved. The CDR3 is made up of 16 amino acids. The germline V gene encodes CDR1 DFQATT and CDR2 SNEGSKA (reference sequence). With 3 bases removed from V and 0 bases from J, the gap between germline ends came to 14 bases. DNA of the CDR3: TGCAGTGCTAGTCCCCTTAGGGTTACGAACACCGGGGAGCTGTTTTTT. Translated, it gives CSASPLRVTNTGELFF.

With respect to this clonotype: Just one base apart from a much larger clone, this may be a read error. This chain joins TRBV28 and TRBJ2-5, with 8 bases fitting TRBD1. The V segment lost 2 bases and the J segment 9 bases; nucleotides outside the gene matches: 14. Per germline, CDR1 MDHEN and CDR2 SYDVKM. CDR3 size: 16 residues. The CDR3 loop is CASSLGWQGAIGAQYF. The CDR3 DNA sequence: TGTGCCAGCAGTTTAGGGTGGCAGGGGGCAATTGGGGCCCAGTACTTC.

This sequence joins TRBV5-1 and TRBJ1-4; D is perhaps TRBD1 (5 bases). The germline V gene encodes CDR1 SGHRS and CDR2 YFSETQ. The ends were cut back, 5 bases at V and 0 bases at J, with 14 bases in the middle. The CDR3 runs to 16 residues. The CDR3 region is CASSQQGIATNEKLFF. The CDR3 bases are TGCGCCAGCAGTCAGCAGGGTATCGCAACTAATGAAAAACTGTTTTTT.

The CDR3 sequence: CASARTGGLNTGELFF. DNA of the CDR3: TGTGCCAGCGCTCGCACGGGGGGGCTAAACACCGGGGAGCTGTTTTTT. V and J are TRBV6-1 and TRBJ2-2, with 8 bases identical to TRBD2. J lost 2 bases, V lost 8 bases, and 10 bases had no gene match. This CDR3 is built from 16 residues. Germline V gene lookup returns CDR1 MNHNS and CDR2 SASEGT.